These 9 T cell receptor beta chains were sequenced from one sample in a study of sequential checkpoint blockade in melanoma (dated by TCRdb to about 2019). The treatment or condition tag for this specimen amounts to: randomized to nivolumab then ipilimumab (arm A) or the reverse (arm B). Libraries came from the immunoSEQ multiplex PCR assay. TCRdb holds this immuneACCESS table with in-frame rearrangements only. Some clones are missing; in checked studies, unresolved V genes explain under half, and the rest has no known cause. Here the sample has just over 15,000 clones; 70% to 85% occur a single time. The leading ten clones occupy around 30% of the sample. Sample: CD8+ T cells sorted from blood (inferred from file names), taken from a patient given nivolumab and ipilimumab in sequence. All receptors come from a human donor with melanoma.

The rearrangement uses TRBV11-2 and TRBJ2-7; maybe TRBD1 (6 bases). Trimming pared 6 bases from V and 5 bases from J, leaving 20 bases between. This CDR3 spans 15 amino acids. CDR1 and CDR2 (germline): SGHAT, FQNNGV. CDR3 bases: TGTGCCAGCAGATCTCCTGCTGGGGGCTTCGACGAGCAGTACTTC. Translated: CASRSPAGGFDEQYF.

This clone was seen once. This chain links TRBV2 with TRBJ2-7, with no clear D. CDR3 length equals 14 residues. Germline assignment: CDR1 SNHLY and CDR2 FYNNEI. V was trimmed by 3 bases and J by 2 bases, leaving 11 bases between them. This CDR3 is CASSDRILTYEQYF. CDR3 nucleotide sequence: TGTGCCAGCAGTGATAGAATTTTGACCTACGAGCAGTACTTC. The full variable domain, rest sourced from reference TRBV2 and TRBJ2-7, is EPEVTQTPSHQVTQMGQEVILRCVPISNHLYFYWYRQILGQKVEFLVSFYNNEISEKSEIFDDQFSVERPDGSNFTLKIRSTKLEDSAMYFCASSDRILTYEQYFGPGTRLTVT.

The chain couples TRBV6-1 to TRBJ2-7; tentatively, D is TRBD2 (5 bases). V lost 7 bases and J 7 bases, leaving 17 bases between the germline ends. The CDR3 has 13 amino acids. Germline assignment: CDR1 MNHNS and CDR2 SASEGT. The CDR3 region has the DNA TGTGCCAGCACCCGGGCCGGGGTGTGGGAGCAGTACTTC. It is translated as CASTRAGVWEQYF.

Written as DNA, the CDR3 is TGTGCCAGCAGCTTTATCGGTCCCATCTACAATGAGCAGTTCTTC. This translates into CASSFIGPIYNEQFF. V and J are TRBV7-2 and TRBJ2-1, with D uncertain. The V gene lost 3 bases and the J gene lost 3 bases, with 12 bases spanning the gap. This CDR3 region has 15 residues. From germline, CDR1 is SGHTA and CDR2 FQGNSA.

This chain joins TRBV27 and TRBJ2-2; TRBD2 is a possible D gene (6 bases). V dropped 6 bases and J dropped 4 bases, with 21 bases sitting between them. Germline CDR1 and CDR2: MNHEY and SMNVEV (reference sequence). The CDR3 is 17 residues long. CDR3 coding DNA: TGTGCCAGCAGCCGTTTCGATCGACTAGTTATCACCGGGGAGCTGTTTTTT. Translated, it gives CASSRFDRLVITGELFF.

Here the CDR3 reads CASSLLTGGEQYF. CDR3 in DNA: TGTGCCAGCAGCTTACTAACAGGCGGCGAGCAGTACTTC. The chain employs TRBV13 and TRBJ2-7; maybe TRBD1 (5 bases). The CDR3 length is 13 residues. Trimming took off 2 bases at V and 6 bases at J, with 11 bases between the two ends. CDR1 is PRHDT and CDR2 is FYEKMQ in the germline V gene (reference sequence).

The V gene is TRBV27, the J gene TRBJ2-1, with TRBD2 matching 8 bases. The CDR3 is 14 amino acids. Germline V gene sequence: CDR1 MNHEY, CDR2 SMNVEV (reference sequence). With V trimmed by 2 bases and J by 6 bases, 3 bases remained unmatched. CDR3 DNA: TGTGCCAGCAGTTTAGGTCTAGCGGGCAATGAGCAGTTCTTC. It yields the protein CASSLGLAGNEQFF.

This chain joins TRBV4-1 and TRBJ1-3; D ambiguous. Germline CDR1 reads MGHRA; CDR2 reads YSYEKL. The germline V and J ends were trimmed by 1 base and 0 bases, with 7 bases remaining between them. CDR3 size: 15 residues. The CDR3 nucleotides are TGCGCCAGCAGCCAAGGGGCTTTCTCTGGAAACACCATATATTTT. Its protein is CASSQGAFSGNTIYF.

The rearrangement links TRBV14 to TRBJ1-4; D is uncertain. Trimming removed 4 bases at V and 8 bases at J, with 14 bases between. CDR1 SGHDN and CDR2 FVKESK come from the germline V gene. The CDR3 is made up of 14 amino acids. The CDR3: CASSPRPFGEKLFF. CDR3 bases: TGTGCCAGCAGCCCCCGACCGTTCGGGGAAAAACTGTTTTTT.